This entry features one T cell receptor beta chain sequence. Antigen: not known. The source of the sample is a study of T cell responses to AZD1222 COVID-19 vaccine. Whole-study findings and limits: Dominant at 160-218 and 743-854, vaccine-associated CD4 TCRs also spanned spike. At baseline, just six AZD1222 recipients tested seropositive. A mostly white British donor set with more females was recruited, and clonal diversity was possibly underestimated. Receipt of two AZD1222 doses was followed by a rise in Spike-specific TCR breadth and depth.

Assay used: immunoSEQ multiplex PCR; TCRdb lists only in-frame clones, some missing. The sample includes roughly 110,000 clones, approximately 90% of them seen just once. This receptor was taken from an adult who received the AZD1222 COVID-19 vaccine. The sample in question was peripheral blood, obtained 28 days after the second AZD1222 dose.

Here the CDR3 reads CSASFGRGETQYF. The CDR3, as DNA: TGCAGTGCTAGTTTTGGGAGAGGAGAGACCCAGTACTTC. The rearrangement links TRBV20-1 to TRBJ2-5, with D perhaps matching TRBD2 (5 bases). This CDR3 is 13 amino acids long. CDR1 DFQATT and CDR2 SNEGSKA come from the germline V gene (reference sequence). Trimming left V 3 bases short and J 4 bases short, with 12 bases between.